These 9 T cell receptor beta chains were all obtained from the same sample, sequenced in a study of shared clonotypes between healthy human individuals. Profiled with immunoSEQ multiplex PCR; TCRdb holds only in-frame clones, not every one. This table has around 610,000 clones, 96% appearing once. CD8 cells classed as naive were CD45RO-negative and positively selected for CCR7, excluding terminally differentiated effector memory CD45RA+ cells. Sequencing was done on a sample of naive CD8+ T cells sorted from blood. The receptors here all came from a woman in her twenties or thirties in good health.

The V and J genes are TRBV5-4 and TRBJ2-1; 10 nucleotides align to TRBD2. The CDR3 is 14 amino acids. Germline V CDR1 and CDR2: SGHNT, YYREEE (reference sequence). Trimming cost V 5 bases and J 2 bases; bases outside gene matches: 1. The CDR3 DNA follows: TGTGCCAGCAGTACTAGCGGGACCTACAATGAGCAGTTCTTC. It is translated as CASSTSGTYNEQFF.

CDR3 region: CASSPAAGGYNEQFF. Written as DNA, the CDR3 is TGCGCCAGCAGTCCCGCCGCGGGAGGCTACAATGAGCAGTTCTTC. This chain connects TRBV10-2 to TRBJ2-1; 8 positions match TRBD2. The CDR3 covers 15 residues. The germline gives CDR1 WSHSY, CDR2 SAAADI. Trimming at V came to 5 bases and at J to 3 bases, leaving 6 bases not matched to a gene.

V gene TRBV2 combines with J gene TRBJ2-5, with D possibly being TRBD1 or TRBD2 (5 bases each). The end of the DNA aligns better with TRBJ2-7, so the J call may be wrong. The CDR3 sequence is 15 residues long. In germline, CDR1 is SNHLY, CDR2 FYNNEI. CDR3 DNA sequence: TGTGCCAGCAGTGTGCAATTCAGGGACCCCTACGAGCAGTACTTC. Its protein is CASSVQFRDPYEQYF.

The chain carries TRBV9 and TRBJ2-7; possibly TRBD1 for D (6 bases). This CDR3 region has 13 residues. Germline-derived CDR1 and CDR2 are SGDLS and YYNGEE. With 4 bases removed from V and 5 bases from J, the gap between germline ends came to 13 bases. The CDR3 DNA reads TGTGCCAGCAGCCCCCAGGGGATCAACGAGCAGTACTTC. Translating it yields CASSPQGINEQYF. Using reference TRBV9 and TRBJ2-7 for the parts outside the CDR3, the full variable domain is DSGVTQTPKHLITATGQRVTLRCSPRSGDLSVYWYQQSLDQGLQFLIQYYNGEERAKGNILERFSAQQFPDLHSELNLSSLELGDSALYFCASSPQGINEQYFGPGTRLTVT.

This sequence joins TRBV2 and TRBJ1-2, with 8 bases identical to TRBD1. CDR3 size: 13 residues. The V gene end was trimmed by 8 bases and the J gene end by 2 bases; junction bases not matched to a gene: 4. Germline CDR1 is SNHLY and CDR2 is FYNNEI. The CDR3: CASAGGANYGYTF. CDR3 nucleotides: TGTGCCAGCGCAGGGGGCGCGAACTATGGCTACACCTTC. Using reference TRBV2 and TRBJ1-2 for the parts outside the CDR3, the full variable domain is EPEVTQTPSHQVTQMGQEVILRCVPISNHLYFYWYRQILGQKVEFLVSFYNNEISEKSEIFDDQFSVERPDGSNFTLKIRSTKLEDSAMYFCASAGGANYGYTFGSGTRLTVV.

This rearrangement joins TRBV27 to TRBJ2-1, with D maybe TRBD2 (6 bases). The germline V and J ends were trimmed by 6 bases and 0 bases, with 9 bases remaining between them. CDR3 length equals 14 residues. The germline gives CDR1 MNHEY, CDR2 SMNVEV (reference sequence). The CDR3, as DNA: TGTGCCAGCAGCCGGGGGAGCTCCTACAATGAGCAGTTCTTC. Translation gives CASSRGSSYNEQFF.

This clone was found once. The chain combines TRBV29-1 with TRBJ2-1, with D unclear. The CDR3 sequence is 10 residues long. V dropped 7 bases and J dropped 3 bases, with 4 bases sitting between them. Germline CDR1 reads SQVTM; CDR2 reads ANQGSEA. The CDR3 sequence is CSAHYNEQFF. For the CDR3, the DNA is TGCAGCGCTCACTACAATGAGCAGTTCTTC.

V usage is TRBV28 and J usage is TRBJ1-6; D gene unclear. Between the trimmed V and J ends, which lost 6 bases and 5 bases, there was a span of 20 bases. Germline lookup yields CDR1 MDHEN and CDR2 SYDVKM. The CDR3 runs 17 residues. The CDR3 coding sequence is TGTGCCAGCAGAGAGATACAGCCCCACTTGGATAATTCACCCCTCCACTTT. Translated, it gives CASREIQPHLDNSPLHF.

The chain uses TRBV2 and TRBJ1-1; TRBD1 agrees at 9 bases. The germline V gene has CDR1 SNHLY and CDR2 FYNNEI. This CDR3 spans 14 amino acids. Unmatched junction bases numbered 6, after V lost 8 bases and J lost 2 bases. The CDR3 sequence is CASGQGSTNTEAFF. In DNA, the CDR3 is TGTGCCAGCGGACAGGGGTCCACTAACACTGAAGCTTTCTTT.